This TCR beta chain derives from a study of spatial heterogeneity in lung cancer. This CDR3 is built from 14 residues. V lost 4 bases and J 7 bases, leaving 15 bases between the germline ends. Germline V gene data show CDR1 as SGHDT and CDR2 as YYEEEE. This clonotype turned up a few times. Its cognate antigen is unknown. Study-wide points: Circulating ubiquitous expanded tumor TCRs were observed more frequently at resection than at follow-up.

The time point: sample taken at primary tumor resection. Material for sequencing was whole RNA from tumor, nontumor lung or frozen PBMC, left unsorted. The donor group consisted of some 70 patients who had untreated, early-stage non-small cell lung cancer. In TCRdb, the 5' RACE reads were re-called with MiXCR into one record per CDR3 protein. This table has tens of thousands of distinct CDR3 sequences, 10% to 15% appearing once. The chain employs TRBV5-6 and TRBJ2-1; D may be TRBD1 (6 bases). The input for sequencing was PBMCs, taken at surgery. This receptor was taken from a male donor with early-stage non-small cell lung cancer. The CDR3 region has the DNA TGTGCCAGCAGCCCGGCTAACCAGGGGAATGAGCAGTTCTTC. Translation: CASSPANQGNEQFF.